Given below is one T cell receptor beta chain in context. This CDR3 is 14 amino acids long. V trimming: 3 bases; J trimming: 3 bases; junction bases outside the gene matches: 1. Germline V gene lookup returns CDR1 KGHSH and CDR2 LQKENI. The record originates from a study of blood T cell repertoires in COVID-19. The overall study: The samples span acute and convalescent COVID-19 from the United States, Italy and Spain.

The repertoire was sequenced with immunoSEQ multiplex PCR; TCRdb's copy has only in-frame clones and lacks some. The profile shows about 150,000 clones, 65% to 90% of them singletons. The sequenced sample was peripheral blood. The clonotype was recovered from a man aged 65 to 79 with acute or convalescent COVID-19. V is TRBV18 and J is TRBJ2-5; 10 bases match TRBD1. CDR3 loop: CASSPGTGEETQYF. Written as DNA, the CDR3 is TGTGCCAGCTCACCCGGGACAGGGGAAGAGACCCAGTACTTC.